The table lists the clone carrying this T cell receptor (beta chain) with many counts. The antigen remains unidentified. TCRdb keeps only in-frame clones here, not all; method: immunoSEQ multiplex PCR. The sample includes some 1 million clones, 70% to 80% seen only once; the top ten take approximately 1.5%. This sample is part of a study of shared clonotypes between healthy human individuals. Study-level findings and limits: When compared with the clonotypes that were shared by all four sorted-subset donors, the non-shared clonotypes turned out to have lower generation probabilities.

All donors were Caucasian adults living in Nashville, Tennessee. The clonotype comes from a man aged 18-30 years in good health. Sequences were obtained from memory CD4+ T cells sorted from blood. Subset of the sample: CD45RA-negative fraction.

The CDR3 DNA reads as TGTGCCACCAGCAGGGACAGGGGGATGGGAAACACCGGGGAGCTGTTTTTT. Its translation: CATSRDRGMGNTGELFF. The chain couples TRBV15 to TRBJ2-2, with 10 bases fitting TRBD1. Germline CDR1 is LNHNV and CDR2 is YYDKDF (reference sequence). After removal of 3 bases from V and 2 bases from J, the junction contained 6 bases not matched to a gene. This CDR3 has 17 residues.